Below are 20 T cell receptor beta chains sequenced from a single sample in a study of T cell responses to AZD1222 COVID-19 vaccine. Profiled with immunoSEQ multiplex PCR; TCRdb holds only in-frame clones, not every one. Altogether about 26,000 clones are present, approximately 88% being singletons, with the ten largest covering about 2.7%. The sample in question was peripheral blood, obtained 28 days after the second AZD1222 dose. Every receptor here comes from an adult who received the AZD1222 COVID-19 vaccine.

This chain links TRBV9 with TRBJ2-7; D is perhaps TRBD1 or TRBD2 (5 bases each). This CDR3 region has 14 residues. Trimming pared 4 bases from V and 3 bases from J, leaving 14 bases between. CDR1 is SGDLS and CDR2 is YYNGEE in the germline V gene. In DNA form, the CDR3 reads TGTGCCAGCAGCCCAGGGACGGAGAACTACGAGCAGTACTTC. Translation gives CASSPGTENYEQYF. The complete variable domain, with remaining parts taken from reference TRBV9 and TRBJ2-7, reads DSGVTQTPKHLITATGQRVTLRCSPRSGDLSVYWYQQSLDQGLQFLIQYYNGEERAKGNILERFSAQQFPDLHSELNLSSLELGDSALYFCASSPGTENYEQYFGPGTRLTVT.

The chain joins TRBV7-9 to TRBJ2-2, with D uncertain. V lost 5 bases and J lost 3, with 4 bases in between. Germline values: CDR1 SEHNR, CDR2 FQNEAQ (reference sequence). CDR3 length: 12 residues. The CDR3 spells CASSPYTGELFF. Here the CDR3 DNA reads TGTGCCAGCAGCCCCTACACCGGGGAGCTGTTTTTT.

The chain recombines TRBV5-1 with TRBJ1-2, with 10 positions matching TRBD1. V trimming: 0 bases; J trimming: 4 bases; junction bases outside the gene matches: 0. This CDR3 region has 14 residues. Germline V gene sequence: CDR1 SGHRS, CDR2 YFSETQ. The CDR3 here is CASSLGTGGYGYTF. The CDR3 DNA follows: TGCGCCAGCAGCTTGGGGACAGGGGGCTATGGCTACACCTTC.

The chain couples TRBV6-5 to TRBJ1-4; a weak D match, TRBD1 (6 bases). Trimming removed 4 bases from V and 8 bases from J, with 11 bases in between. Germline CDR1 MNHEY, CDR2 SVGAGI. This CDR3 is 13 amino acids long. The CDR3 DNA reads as TGTGCCAGCAGTTGGGGGGCTGGGGAAAAACTGTTTTTT. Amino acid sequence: CASSWGAGEKLFF.

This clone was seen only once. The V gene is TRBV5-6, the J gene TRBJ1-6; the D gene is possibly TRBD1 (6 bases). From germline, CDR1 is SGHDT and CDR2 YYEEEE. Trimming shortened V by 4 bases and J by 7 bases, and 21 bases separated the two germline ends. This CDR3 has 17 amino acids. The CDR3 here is CASSLEKNRVVNSPLHF. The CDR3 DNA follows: TGTGCCAGCAGCCTAGAAAAAAACAGGGTTGTCAATTCACCCCTCCACTTT.

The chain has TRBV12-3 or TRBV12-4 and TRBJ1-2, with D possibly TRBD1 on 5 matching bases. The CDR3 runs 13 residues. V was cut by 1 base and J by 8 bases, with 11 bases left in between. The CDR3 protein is CASSLGGWRGYTF. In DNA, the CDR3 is TGTGCCAGCAGTTTAGGGGGGTGGCGCGGCTACACCTTC.

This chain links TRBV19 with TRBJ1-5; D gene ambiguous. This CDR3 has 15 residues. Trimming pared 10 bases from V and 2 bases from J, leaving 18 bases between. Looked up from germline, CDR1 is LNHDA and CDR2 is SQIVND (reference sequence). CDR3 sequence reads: CATSPRVDGNQPQHF. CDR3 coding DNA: TGTGCCACCTCCCCCCGGGTTGATGGCAATCAGCCCCAGCATTTT. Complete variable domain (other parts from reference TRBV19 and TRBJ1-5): DGGITQSPKYLFRKEGQNVTLSCEQNLNHDAMYWYRQDPGQGLRLIYYSQIVNDFQKGDIAEGYSVSREKKESFPLTVTSAQKNPTAFYLCATSPRVDGNQPQHFGDGTRLSIL.

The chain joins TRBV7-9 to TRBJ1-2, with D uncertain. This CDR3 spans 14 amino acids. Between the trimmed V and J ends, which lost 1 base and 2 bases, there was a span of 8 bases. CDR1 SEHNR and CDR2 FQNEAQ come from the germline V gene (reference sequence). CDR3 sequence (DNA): TGTGCCAGCAGCTTAGTCCCAGCAAACTATGGCTACACCTTC. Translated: CASSLVPANYGYTF.

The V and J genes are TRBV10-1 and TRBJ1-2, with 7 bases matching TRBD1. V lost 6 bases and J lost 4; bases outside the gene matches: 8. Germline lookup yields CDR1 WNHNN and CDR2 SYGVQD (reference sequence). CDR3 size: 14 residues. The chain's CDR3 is CASRRTGIIYGYTF. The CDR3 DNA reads TGCGCCAGCAGGCGGACAGGAATCATCTATGGCTACACCTTC.

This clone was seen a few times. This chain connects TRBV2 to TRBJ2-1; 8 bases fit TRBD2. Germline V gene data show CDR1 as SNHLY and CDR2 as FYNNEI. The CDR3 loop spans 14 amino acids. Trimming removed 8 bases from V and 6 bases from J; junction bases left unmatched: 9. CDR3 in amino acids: CASSTSGGLNEQFF. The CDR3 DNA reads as TGTGCCAGCTCGACTTCGGGGGGGCTCAATGAGCAGTTCTTC.

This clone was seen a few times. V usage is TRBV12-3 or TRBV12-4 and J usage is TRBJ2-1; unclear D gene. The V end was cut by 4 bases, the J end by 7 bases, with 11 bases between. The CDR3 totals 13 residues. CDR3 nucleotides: TGTGCCAGCAGTTGGACGTGGCAGAATGAGCAGTTCTTC. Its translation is CASSWTWQNEQFF.

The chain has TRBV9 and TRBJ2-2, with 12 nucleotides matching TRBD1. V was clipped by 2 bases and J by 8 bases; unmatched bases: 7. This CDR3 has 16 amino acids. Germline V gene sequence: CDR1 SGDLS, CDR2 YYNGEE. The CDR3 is CASSVEPGQGAGELFF. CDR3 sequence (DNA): TGTGCCAGCAGCGTCGAACCGGGACAGGGGGCAGGGGAGCTGTTTTTT. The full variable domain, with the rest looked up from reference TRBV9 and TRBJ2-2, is DSGVTQTPKHLITATGQRVTLRCSPRSGDLSVYWYQQSLDQGLQFLIQYYNGEERAKGNILERFSAQQFPDLHSELNLSSLELGDSALYFCASSVEPGQGAGELFFGEGSRLTVL.

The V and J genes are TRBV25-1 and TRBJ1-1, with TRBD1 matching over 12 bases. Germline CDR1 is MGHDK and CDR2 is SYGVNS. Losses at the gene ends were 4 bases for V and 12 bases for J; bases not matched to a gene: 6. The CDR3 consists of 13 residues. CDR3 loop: CASSGRDRGPTFF. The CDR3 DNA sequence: TGTGCCAGCAGTGGCCGGGACAGGGGGCCCACTTTCTTT.

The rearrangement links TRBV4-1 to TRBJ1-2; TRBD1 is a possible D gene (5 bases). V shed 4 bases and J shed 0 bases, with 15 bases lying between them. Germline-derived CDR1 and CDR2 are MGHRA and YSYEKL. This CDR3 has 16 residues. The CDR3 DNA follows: TGCGCCAGCAGCCGCGACAGCGTTTCTTCTAACTATGGCTACACCTTC. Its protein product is CASSRDSVSSNYGYTF.

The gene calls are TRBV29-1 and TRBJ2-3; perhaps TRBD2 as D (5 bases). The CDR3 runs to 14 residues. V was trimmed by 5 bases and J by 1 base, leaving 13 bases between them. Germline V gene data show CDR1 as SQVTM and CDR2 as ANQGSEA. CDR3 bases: TGCAGCGTTCTAAGAAACGGGGGCACAGATACGCAGTATTTT. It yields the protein CSVLRNGGTDTQYF.

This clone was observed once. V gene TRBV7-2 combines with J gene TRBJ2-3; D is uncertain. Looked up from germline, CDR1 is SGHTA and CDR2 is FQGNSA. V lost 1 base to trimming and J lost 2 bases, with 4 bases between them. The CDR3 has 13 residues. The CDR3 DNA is TGTGCCAGCAGCTTAGGGGTCACAGATACGCAGTATTTT. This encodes CASSLGVTDTQYF.

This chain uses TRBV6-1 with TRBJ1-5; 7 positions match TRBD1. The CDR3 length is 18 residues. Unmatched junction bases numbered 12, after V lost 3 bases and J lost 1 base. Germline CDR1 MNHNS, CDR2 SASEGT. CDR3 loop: CASSERDSRSGSNQPQHF. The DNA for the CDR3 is TGTGCCAGCAGTGAGAGGGACAGTCGGAGTGGAAGCAATCAGCCCCAGCATTTT.

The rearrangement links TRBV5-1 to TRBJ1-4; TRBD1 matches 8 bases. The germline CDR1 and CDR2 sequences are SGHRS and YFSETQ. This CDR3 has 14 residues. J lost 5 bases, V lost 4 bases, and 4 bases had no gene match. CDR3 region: CASSTGQGNEKLFF. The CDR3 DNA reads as TGCGCCAGCAGCACCGGACAGGGCAATGAAAAACTGTTTTTT.

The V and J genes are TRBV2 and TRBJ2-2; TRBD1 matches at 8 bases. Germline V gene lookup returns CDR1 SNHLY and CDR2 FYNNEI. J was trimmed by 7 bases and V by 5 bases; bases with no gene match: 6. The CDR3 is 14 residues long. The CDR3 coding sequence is TGTGCCAGCAGTTGGCAGGGGGCTGTCGGGGAGCTGTTTTTT. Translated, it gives CASSWQGAVGELFF.

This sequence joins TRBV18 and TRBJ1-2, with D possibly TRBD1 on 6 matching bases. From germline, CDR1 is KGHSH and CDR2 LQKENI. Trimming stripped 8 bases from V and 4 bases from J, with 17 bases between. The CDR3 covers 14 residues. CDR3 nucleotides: TGTGCCAGCACCGACGGGGGCGAAGGCTATGGCTACACCTTC. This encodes CASTDGGEGYGYTF.